A selection of T cell receptor beta chains follows, all from one sample in a study of cytomegalovirus exposure and HLA in healthy donors. Here immunoSEQ multiplex PCR was the method, and the copy in TCRdb shows in-frame clones only, minus some. The data contain about 160,000 clones, roughly 82% of them singletons. The sequenced sample consisted of PBMCs. These receptors were obtained from a girl aged 5-17 years in good health and CMV-seropositive. Each CDR3 is given with its conserved first and last residue. D genes are given only for firm matches. Rows give clone size only sometimes, using once, few, many, or a class for an expanded clone.

J gene	clone size	D gene	V gene	CDR3 protein	CDR3 DNA
TRBJ1-1	-	TRBD1	TRBV13	CASSSWDSNRAFF	TGTGCCAGCAGCTCCTGGGACAGCAACCGAGCTTTCTTT
TRBJ2-2	-	TRBD2	TRBV19	CASSIGETSQNTGELFF	TGTGCCAGTAGTATAGGGGAGACTAGCCAGAACACCGGGGAGCTGTTTTTT
TRBJ1-1	-	-	TRBV30	CAWGLTRGDTEAFF	TGTGCCTGGGGTTTGACGCGGGGAGACACTGAAGCTTTCTTT
TRBJ2-1	few	TRBD2	TRBV11-2	CASSGRTSGKQFF	TGTGCCAGCAGCGGGAGGACTAGCGGAAAGCAGTTCTTC
TRBJ2-5	-	TRBD2	TRBV7-2	CASSWLSGVKETQYF	TGTGCCAGCAGCTGGCTTAGCGGGGTCAAAGAGACCCAGTACTTC
TRBJ1-3	-	-	TRBV6-1	CASSRYSGNTIYF	TGTGCCAGCAGCAGGTACTCTGGAAACACCATATATTTT
TRBJ2-1	-	TRBD2	TRBV4-1	CASGETGGYNEQFF	TGCGCCAGCGGGGAAACGGGAGGTTACAATGAGCAGTTCTTC
TRBJ1-1	-	-	TRBV10-1	CASSGETAGNTEAFF	TGCGCCAGCAGTGGCGAGACAGCCGGGAACACTGAAGCTTTCTTT
TRBJ2-1	-	TRBD2	TRBV27	CASSTGLAPQFF	TGTGCCAGCAGTACAGGACTAGCCCCGCAGTTCTTC
TRBJ1-2	-	-	TRBV28	CASSPYRVLGGYTF	TGTGCCAGCAGTCCCTACAGGGTTTTGGGGGGCTACACCTTC
TRBJ1-5	-	TRBD1	TRBV30	CAWSARDSLRGNQPQHF	TGTGCCTGGAGCGCTAGGGACAGCCTGAGGGGCAATCAGCCCCAGCATTTT
TRBJ2-3	once	TRBD2	TRBV19	CASSSRLAGGPRDTQYF	TGTGCCAGTAGTTCGAGACTAGCGGGAGGGCCGCGGGATACGCAGTATTTT
TRBJ2-3	-	TRBD2	TRBV30	CAWSRLSGDTDTQYF	TGTGCCTGGAGTCGGCTTAGCGGGGACACAGATACGCAGTATTTT
TRBJ1-2	-	-	TRBV7-2	CASSLAPGLEGDLLETNYGYTF	TGTGCCAGCAGCTTAGCCCCCGGACTAGAGGGGGACCTGCTCGAAACTAACTATGGCTACACCTTC
TRBJ2-2	-	-	TRBV6-4	CASSDPAGELFF	TGTGCCAGCAGTGACCCTGCCGGGGAGCTGTTTTTT
TRBJ2-7	-	-	TRBV30	CAWSVFRPFSSYEQYF	TGTGCCTGGAGTGTTTTCAGGCCCTTTAGCTCCTACGAGCAGTACTTC
TRBJ2-1	once	-	TRBV30	CASSGGRKLNEQFF	TGTGCCTCGAGTGGAGGGAGGAAGCTCAATGAGCAGTTCTTC